The next 15 T cell receptor beta chains were all read from a single sample in a study of blood T cells in healthy people across ages. Sample-barcoded 5' priming and a J-beta primer mix drove a second PCR of 7 to 11 cycles. TCRdb analysed the 5' RACE reads with MiXCR anew, one entry per CDR3 protein. Found here are over 500,000 distinct CDR3 sequences, roughly half of them singletons; the top ten hold roughly 13%. Material: blood. The receptor set was obtained from a woman aged 80 or over in good health.

Many counts were recorded for this clonotype. This rearrangement joins TRBV3-1 to TRBJ1-5; D unclear. CDR3 length: 15 amino acids. The V gene's germline CDR1 is LGHDT and CDR2 YNNKEL (reference sequence). Trimming removed 5 bases from V and 0 bases from J, with 11 bases in between. This CDR3 is CASSASLNSNQPQHF. CDR3 in DNA: TGTGCCAGCAGCGCCTCACTCAATAGCAATCAGCCCCAGCATTTT.

The gene calls are TRBV29-1 and TRBJ1-6; 8 bases line up with TRBD1. The germline V gene has CDR1 SQVTM and CDR2 ANQGSEA. The CDR3 contains 15 residues. The junction had 9 bases not matched to a gene; V was cut back by 5 bases and J by 6 bases. For the CDR3, the DNA is TGCAGCGTTCCCGGAAGAGACAGGGGTAATTCACCCCTCCACTTT. This sequence encodes CSVPGRDRGNSPLHF.

This clonotype was recorded at least ten times. The chain employs TRBV18 and TRBJ2-3; no definite D call. Trimming took 3 bases from V and 4 from J, leaving 8 bases between them. The CDR3 has 13 residues. CDR1 is KGHSH and CDR2 is LQKENI in the germline V gene. CDR3 residues: CASSPPSADTQYF. CDR3 bases: TGTGCCAGCTCACCCCCCTCGGCAGATACGCAGTATTTT.

This clonotype was detected many times. Being one base from a much bigger clone, this may be a read error. The rearrangement links TRBV5-1 to TRBJ1-5, with D hard to call. The V gene's germline CDR1 is SGHRS and CDR2 YFSETQ. This CDR3 is built from 14 residues. V was shortened by 4 bases and J by 5 bases, with 13 bases between the two germline ends. The DNA for the CDR3 is TGCGCCAGCAGCGTAGCCCCCGGAGATCAGCCCCAGCATTTT. Protein: CASSVAPGDQPQHF.

This chain links TRBV10-3 with TRBJ2-1; D is unresolved. From germline, CDR1 is ENHRY and CDR2 SYGVKD. Deletions cut 7 bases from V and 2 bases from J, with 12 bases between. This CDR3 region has 14 residues. The CDR3 sequence is CAITDIGTYNEQFF. The DNA of the CDR3 is TGTGCCATCACCGACATTGGCACCTACAATGAGCAGTTCTTC.

The gene calls are TRBV20-1 and TRBJ2-1, with D perhaps matching TRBD1 (5 bases). Trimming stripped 0 bases from V and 8 bases from J, with 11 bases between. Germline CDR1 reads DFQATT; CDR2 reads SNEGSKA (reference sequence). This CDR3 spans 13 amino acids. The CDR3 sequence is CSARDGARYEQFF. For the CDR3, the DNA is TGCAGTGCTAGAGATGGGGCGCGGTATGAGCAGTTCTTC.

This chain connects TRBV3-1 to TRBJ2-2; D is unclear. The CDR3 contains 11 residues. The germline V gene has CDR1 LGHDT and CDR2 YNNKEL (reference sequence). Trimming removed 1 base from V and 9 bases from J, with 3 bases in between. CDR3 sequence (DNA): TGTGCCAGCAGCCAAGCACGGGAGCTGTTTTTT. Translated: CASSQARELFF.

With respect to this clonotype: A much larger clone differs by one base, so this may be a read error. The J gene is TRBJ2-1, the V gene TRBV20-1; TRBD1 aligns across 7 bases. This CDR3 has 14 amino acids. Trimming removed 6 bases from V and 10 bases from J; junction bases left unmatched: 15. Germline V CDR1 and CDR2: DFQATT, SNEGSKA (reference sequence). The CDR3 region is CSALTGIRPYEQFF. CDR3 sequence (DNA): TGCAGTGCACTGACAGGGATTCGTCCCTACGAGCAGTTCTTC.

The chain carries TRBV5-1 and TRBJ2-1; D is perhaps TRBD2 (5 bases). Germline CDR1 reads SGHRS; CDR2 reads YFSETQ. V lost 4 bases and J lost 9, with 11 bases in between. This CDR3 has 12 amino acids. The CDR3 loop is CASSLGSTEQFF. The CDR3 bases are TGCGCCAGCAGCCTAGGGAGCACTGAGCAGTTCTTC. Filled out from reference TRBV5-1 and TRBJ2-1, the complete variable domain reads KAGVTQTPRYLIKTRGQQVTLSCSPISGHRSVSWYQQTPGQGLQFLFEYFSETQRNKGNFPGRFSGRQFSNSRSEMNVSTLELGDSALYLCASSLGSTEQFFGPGTRLTVL.

This clonotype was seen a few times. The chain couples TRBV12-3 or TRBV12-4 to TRBJ1-1, with D possibly being TRBD1 (6 bases). CDR3 length equals 14 residues. With 6 bases removed from V and 0 bases from J, the gap between germline ends came to 11 bases. CDR3 sequence reads: CASRNRALNTEAFF. In DNA form, the CDR3 reads TGTGCCAGCAGAAACAGGGCCCTGAACACTGAAGCTTTCTTT.

Concerning this clonotype: A much larger clone sits a single nucleotide away, making a read error possible. V is TRBV7-2 and J is TRBJ2-5; the D call may be TRBD1 or TRBD2 (6 bases each). Trimming took off 4 bases at V and 3 bases at J, with 15 bases between the two ends. CDR1 is SGHTA and CDR2 is FQGNSA in the germline V gene. The CDR3 has 15 residues. The CDR3 spells CASSSRGDNKETQYF. The CDR3 nucleotides read TGTGCCAGCAGCTCCCGCGGGGACAATAAAGAGACCCAGTACTTC.

With regard to this clonotype: This may stem from a read error, because a much larger clone lies one nucleotide away. The chain is built from TRBV20-1 and TRBJ2-3; D may be TRBD1 (6 bases). Trimming left V 1 base short and J 4 bases short, with 15 bases between. This CDR3 is built from 15 residues. The V gene's germline CDR1 is DFQATT and CDR2 SNEGSKA (reference sequence). CDR3 sequence (DNA): TGCAGTGCTAGAGTGCAGGGGCGAGTCGCAGATACGCAGTATTTT. Protein: CSARVQGRVADTQYF.

This clonotype has at least ten counts. The genes are TRBV6-4 and TRBJ1-6, with 11 bases aligning to TRBD1. J was trimmed by 9 bases and V by 4 bases; bases with no gene match: 2. The germline V gene has CDR1 MRHNA and CDR2 SNTAGT. The CDR3 has 14 amino acids. The chain's CDR3 is CASSAGTGGSPLHF. For the CDR3, the DNA is TGTGCCAGCAGTGCCGGGACAGGGGGTTCACCCCTCCACTTT.

This clonotype was observed a handful of times. This sequence joins TRBV10-3 and TRBJ1-2; the D is unclear. This CDR3 contains 13 residues. CDR1 ENHRY and CDR2 SYGVKD come from the germline V gene. V shed 8 bases and J shed 6 bases, with 16 bases lying between them. Here the CDR3 reads CAIALTSVDGYTF. The CDR3 DNA follows: TGTGCCATCGCCCTGACTAGCGTGGATGGCTACACCTTC.

This clonotype was seen many times. The chain recombines TRBV18 with TRBJ2-5, with 8 nucleotides matching TRBD2. The trim removed 8 bases at V and 1 base at J, leaving 0 bases unmatched. CDR3 size: 12 residues. Germline loops: CDR1 KGHSH, CDR2 LQKENI. The CDR3 sequence: CASSGSQETQYF. In DNA form, the CDR3 reads TGTGCCAGCAGCGGGAGCCAAGAGACCCAGTACTTC.